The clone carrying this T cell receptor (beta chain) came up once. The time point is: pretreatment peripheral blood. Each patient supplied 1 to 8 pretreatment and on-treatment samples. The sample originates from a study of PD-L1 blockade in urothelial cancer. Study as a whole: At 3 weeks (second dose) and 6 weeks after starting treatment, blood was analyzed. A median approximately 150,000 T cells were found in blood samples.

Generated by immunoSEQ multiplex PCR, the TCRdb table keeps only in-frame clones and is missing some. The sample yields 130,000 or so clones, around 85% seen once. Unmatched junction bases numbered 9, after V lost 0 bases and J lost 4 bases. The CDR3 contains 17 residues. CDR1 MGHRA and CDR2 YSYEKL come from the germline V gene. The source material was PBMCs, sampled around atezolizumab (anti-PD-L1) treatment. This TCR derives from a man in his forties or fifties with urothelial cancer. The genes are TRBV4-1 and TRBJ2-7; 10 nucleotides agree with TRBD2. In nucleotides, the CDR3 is TGCGCCAGCAGCCAAGATCTTGGACTAGCGGACCTTTACGAGCAGTACTTC. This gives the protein CASSQDLGLADLYEQYF.